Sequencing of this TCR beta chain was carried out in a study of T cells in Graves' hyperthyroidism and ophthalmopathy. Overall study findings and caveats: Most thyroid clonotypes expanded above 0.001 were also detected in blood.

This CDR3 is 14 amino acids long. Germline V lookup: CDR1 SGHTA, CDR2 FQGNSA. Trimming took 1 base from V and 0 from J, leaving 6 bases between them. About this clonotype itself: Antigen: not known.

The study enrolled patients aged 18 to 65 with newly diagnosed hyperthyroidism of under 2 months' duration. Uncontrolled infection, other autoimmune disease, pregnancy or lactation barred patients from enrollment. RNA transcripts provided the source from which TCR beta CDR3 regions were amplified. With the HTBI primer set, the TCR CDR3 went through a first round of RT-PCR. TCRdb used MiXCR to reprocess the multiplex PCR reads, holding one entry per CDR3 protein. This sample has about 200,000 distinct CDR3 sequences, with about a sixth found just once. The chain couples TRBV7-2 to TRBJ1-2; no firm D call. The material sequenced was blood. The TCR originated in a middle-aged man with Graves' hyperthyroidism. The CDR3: CASSLEVANYGYTF. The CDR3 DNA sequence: TGTGCCAGCAGCTTAGAGGTGGCTAACTATGGCTACACCTTC.